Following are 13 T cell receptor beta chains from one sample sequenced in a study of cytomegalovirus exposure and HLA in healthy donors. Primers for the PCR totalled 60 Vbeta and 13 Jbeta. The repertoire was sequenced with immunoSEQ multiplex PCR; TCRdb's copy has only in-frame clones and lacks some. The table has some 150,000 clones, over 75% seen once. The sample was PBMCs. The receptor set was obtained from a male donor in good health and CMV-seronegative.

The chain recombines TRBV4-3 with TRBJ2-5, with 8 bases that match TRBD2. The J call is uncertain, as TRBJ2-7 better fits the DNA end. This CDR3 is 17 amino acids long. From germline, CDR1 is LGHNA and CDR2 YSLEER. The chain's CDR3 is CASSQGGAGGSSYEQYF. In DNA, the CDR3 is TGCGCCAGCAGCCAAGGTGGCGCGGGAGGATCCTCCTACGAGCAGTACTTC.

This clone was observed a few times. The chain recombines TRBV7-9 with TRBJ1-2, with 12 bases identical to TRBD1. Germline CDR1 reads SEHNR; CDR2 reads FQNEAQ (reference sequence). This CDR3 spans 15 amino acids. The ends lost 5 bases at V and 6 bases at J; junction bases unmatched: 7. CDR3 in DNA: TGTGCCAGCAGCCATCGGGACAGGGGGCGAGATGGCTACACCTTC. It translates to CASSHRDRGRDGYTF. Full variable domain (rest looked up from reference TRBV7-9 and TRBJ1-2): DTGVSQNPRHKITKRGQNVTFRCDPISEHNRLYWYRQTLGQGPEFLTYFQNEAQLEKSRLLSDRFSAERPKGSFSTLEIQRTEQGDSAMYLCASSHRDRGRDGYTFGSGTRLTVV.

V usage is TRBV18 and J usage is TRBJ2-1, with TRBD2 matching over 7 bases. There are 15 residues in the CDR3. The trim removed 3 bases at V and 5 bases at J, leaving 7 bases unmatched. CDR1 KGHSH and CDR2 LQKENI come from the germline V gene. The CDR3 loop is CASSPRGGSNNEQFF. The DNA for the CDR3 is TGTGCCAGCTCACCTCGCGGCGGGAGCAACAATGAGCAGTTCTTC.

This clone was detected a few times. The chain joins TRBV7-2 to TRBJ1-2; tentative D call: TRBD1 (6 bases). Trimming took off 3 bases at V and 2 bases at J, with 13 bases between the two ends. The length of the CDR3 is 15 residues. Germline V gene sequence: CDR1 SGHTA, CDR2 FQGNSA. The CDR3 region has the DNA TGTGCCAGCAGCTTGCGAACGGGGGGCAACTATGGCTACACCTTC. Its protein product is CASSLRTGGNYGYTF.

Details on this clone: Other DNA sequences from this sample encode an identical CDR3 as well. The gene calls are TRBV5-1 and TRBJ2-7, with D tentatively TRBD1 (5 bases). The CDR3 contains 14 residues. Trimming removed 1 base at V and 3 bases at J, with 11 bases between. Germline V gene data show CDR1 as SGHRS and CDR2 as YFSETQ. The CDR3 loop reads CASSLSGSSYEQYF. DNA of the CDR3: TGCGCCAGCAGCTTGTCAGGGTCCAGCTACGAGCAGTACTTC.

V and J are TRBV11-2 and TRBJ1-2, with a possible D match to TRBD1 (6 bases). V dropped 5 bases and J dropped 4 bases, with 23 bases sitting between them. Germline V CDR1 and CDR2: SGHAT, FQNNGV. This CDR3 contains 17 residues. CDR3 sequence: CASSPEVGGRGSYGYTF. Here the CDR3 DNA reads TGTGCCAGCAGCCCCGAAGTCGGGGGGCGCGGCAGCTATGGCTACACCTTC. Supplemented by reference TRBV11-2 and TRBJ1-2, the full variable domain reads EAGVAQSPRYKIIEKRQSVAFWCNPISGHATLYWYQQILGQGPKLLIQFQNNGVVDDSQLPKDRFSAERLKGVDSTLKIQPAKLEDSAVYLCASSPEVGGRGSYGYTFGSGTRLTVV.

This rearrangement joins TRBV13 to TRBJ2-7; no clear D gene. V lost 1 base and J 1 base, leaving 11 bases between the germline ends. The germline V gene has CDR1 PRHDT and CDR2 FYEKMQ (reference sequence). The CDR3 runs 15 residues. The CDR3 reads CASSLESQLSYEQYF. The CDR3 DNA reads TGTGCCAGCAGCTTAGAATCACAGCTGTCCTACGAGCAGTACTTC.

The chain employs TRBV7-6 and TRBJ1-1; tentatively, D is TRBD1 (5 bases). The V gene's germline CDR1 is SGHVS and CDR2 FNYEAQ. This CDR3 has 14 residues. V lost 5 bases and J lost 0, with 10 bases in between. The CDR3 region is CASSPSDMNTEAFF. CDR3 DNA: TGTGCCAGCAGCCCCTCGGACATGAACACTGAAGCTTTCTTT.

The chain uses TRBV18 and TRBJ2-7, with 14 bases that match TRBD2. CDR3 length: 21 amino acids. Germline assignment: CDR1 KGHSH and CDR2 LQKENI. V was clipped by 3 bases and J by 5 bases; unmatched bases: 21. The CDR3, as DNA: TGTGCCAGCTCACCCCGGGACAGGGGACTAGCGGGAGCCATCTTTCGGGACGAGCAGTACTTC. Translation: CASSPRDRGLAGAIFRDEQYF.

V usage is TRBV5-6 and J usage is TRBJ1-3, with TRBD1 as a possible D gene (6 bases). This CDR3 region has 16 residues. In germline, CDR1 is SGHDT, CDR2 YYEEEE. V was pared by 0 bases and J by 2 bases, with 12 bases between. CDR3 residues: CASSLVLGAPGNTIYF. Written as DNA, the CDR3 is TGTGCCAGCAGCTTGGTGCTGGGGGCCCCTGGAAACACCATATATTTT.

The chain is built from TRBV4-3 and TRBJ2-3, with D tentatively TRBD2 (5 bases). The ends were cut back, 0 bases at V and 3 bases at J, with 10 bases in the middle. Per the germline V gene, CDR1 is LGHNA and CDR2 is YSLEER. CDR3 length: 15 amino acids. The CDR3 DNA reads TGCGCCAGCAGCCAAGATATGGGCGGGACAGATACGCAGTATTTT. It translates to CASSQDMGGTDTQYF.

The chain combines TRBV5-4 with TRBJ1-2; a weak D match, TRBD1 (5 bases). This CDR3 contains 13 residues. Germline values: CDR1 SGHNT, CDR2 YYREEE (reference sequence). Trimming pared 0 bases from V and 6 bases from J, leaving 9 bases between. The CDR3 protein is CASSLVGAHGYTF. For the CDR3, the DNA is TGTGCCAGCAGCTTGGTAGGGGCCCATGGCTACACCTTC.

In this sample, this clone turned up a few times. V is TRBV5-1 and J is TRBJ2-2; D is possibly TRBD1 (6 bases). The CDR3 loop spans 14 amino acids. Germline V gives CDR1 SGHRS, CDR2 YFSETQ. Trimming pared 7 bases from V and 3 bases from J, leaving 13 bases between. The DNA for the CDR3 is TGCGCCAGCGTACAGGGAGATTACACCGGGGAGCTGTTTTTT. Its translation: CASVQGDYTGELFF.